This TCR beta chain comes out of a study of shared clonotypes between healthy human individuals. Study results and limitations: Represented genetic and exposure-history diversity was restricted by having few donors. Non-shared clonotypes had lower generation probabilities than those shared by all four donors.

This CDR3 comprises 14 residues. The germline CDR1 and CDR2 sequences are KGHSH and LQKENI. Trimming left V 3 bases short and J 0 bases short, with 5 bases between. As to this clone: Its antigen is currently unknown. Distinct nucleotide sequences in the sample also encode this CDR3.

Here immunoSEQ multiplex PCR was the method, and the copy in TCRdb shows in-frame clones only, minus some. The sample lists nearly 1 million clones; roughly 72% were seen once. The authors divided CD4+ cells into CD45RA+ naive and CD45RA-negative memory subsets. Sequences were obtained from memory CD4+ T cells sorted from blood. As to subset: CD45RA-negative fraction. The receptor comes from a man aged 18 to 30 in good health. J is TRBJ2-2 and V is TRBV18; D is unresolved. The CDR3 sequence: CASSPDANTGELFF. Written as DNA, the CDR3 is TGTGCCAGCTCACCTGACGCGAACACCGGGGAGCTGTTTTTT.